This T cell receptor (beta chain) is from a study of T cells in Graves' hyperthyroidism and ophthalmopathy. TCR beta CDR3 regions were amplified from RNA. The TCR CDR3 first-round RT-PCR relied on the HTBI primer set. Each CDR3 protein is one row after TCRdb ran MiXCR on the multiplex PCR reads. The data hold approximately 480,000 distinct CDR3 sequences, with roughly 20% observed a single time. Graves' hyperthyroidism is called stable when ophthalmopathy does not progress within 18 months. Germline loops: CDR1 MNHNS, CDR2 SASEGT. Trimming took off 0 bases at V and 2 bases at J, with 7 bases between the two ends. This CDR3 spans 14 amino acids. This clonotype was recorded many times.

The sequencing sample was made of blood. This TCR was recovered from a man aged 18-30 years with Graves' hyperthyroidism. The chain recombines TRBV6-1 with TRBJ1-2; no firm D call. CDR3 DNA: TGTGCCAGCAGTGAAGCGAAGCGCAACTATGGCTACACCTTC. Translated, it gives CASSEAKRNYGYTF.